Shown below are 18 T cell receptor beta chains from a single sample sequenced in a study of shared clonotypes between healthy human individuals. The naive CD8 subset, CD45RO-negative cells positively selected for CCR7, excluded terminally differentiated effector memory CD45RA+ cells. Libraries were prepared by immunoSEQ multiplex PCR; TCRdb keeps only in-frame clonotypes and omits some of them. There are about 2.1 million clones in the sample; about 94% occur only once, and more than 1.5% lies in the top ten. The sample was naive CD8+ T cells from PBMCs. The receptor set was obtained from a man aged 18-30 years in good health. Some clones in this sample may be carry-over from other donors' samples.

This clone turned up a few times. The chain employs TRBV4-1 and TRBJ1-3, with D unclear. This CDR3 has 13 residues. V lost 2 bases to trimming and J lost 2 bases, with 4 bases between them. Germline assignment: CDR1 MGHRA and CDR2 YSYEKL. The CDR3 nucleotides are TGCGCCAGCAGCCAACTCCCTGGAAACACCATATATTTT. Protein: CASSQLPGNTIYF.

The chain employs TRBV4-3 and TRBJ2-7; tentative D call: TRBD2 (6 bases). Trimming took off 0 bases at V and 1 base at J, with 22 bases between the two ends. The germline CDR1 and CDR2 sequences are LGHNA and YSLEER. CDR3 length equals 19 residues. CDR3 sequence: CASSQELEDFLGGSYEQYF. In DNA form, the CDR3 reads TGCGCCAGCAGCCAAGAATTAGAGGATTTTTTAGGAGGGTCCTACGAGCAGTACTTC.

This chain links TRBV27 with TRBJ2-5; TRBD1 is a possible D gene (6 bases). Germline CDR1 is MNHEY and CDR2 is SMNVEV (reference sequence). The CDR3 length is 16 residues. V gave up 5 bases and J gave up 0 bases, with 16 bases separating them. This CDR3 is CASSPGTLGYQETQYF. CDR3 in DNA: TGTGCCAGCAGTCCCGGGACATTAGGCTACCAAGAGACCCAGTACTTC.

Remarks on this clone: The identical CDR3 is also encoded by other nucleotide sequences in the sample. V usage is TRBV27 and J usage is TRBJ2-7; D may be TRBD1 or TRBD2 (5 bases each). The CDR3 runs 13 residues. The germline V and J ends were trimmed by 6 bases and 0 bases, with 9 bases remaining between them. Looked up from germline, CDR1 is MNHEY and CDR2 is SMNVEV (reference sequence). Here the CDR3 DNA reads TGTGCCAGCAGCCCCGGGACCTCCTACGAGCAGTACTTC. Translation: CASSPGTSYEQYF.

The chain couples TRBV6-5 to TRBJ1-2; D unclear. CDR1 MNHEY and CDR2 SVGAGI come from the germline V gene. The CDR3 loop spans 13 amino acids. V was trimmed by 8 bases and J by 6 bases, leaving 16 bases between them. The CDR3 loop reads CASRTWPEDGYTF. The CDR3 DNA sequence: TGTGCCAGCCGCACGTGGCCGGAGGATGGCTACACCTTC.

This chain links TRBV27 with TRBJ1-5, with 10 bases lining up with TRBD1. CDR3 length: 19 residues. V shed 7 bases and J 2 bases; nucleotides not matched to a gene: 17. Germline V lookup: CDR1 MNHEY, CDR2 SMNVEV (reference sequence). CDR3 sequence: CASNPLTGGWGRGNQPQHF. The CDR3 DNA follows: TGTGCCAGCAACCCACTGACAGGGGGCTGGGGGAGAGGCAATCAGCCCCAGCATTTT.

The gene calls are TRBV6-1 and TRBJ1-4; D is uncertain. CDR1 and CDR2 from the germline V gene are MNHNS and SASEGT. Trimming pared 3 bases from V and 5 bases from J, leaving 10 bases between. The CDR3 is made up of 14 amino acids. The CDR3 loop reads CASSDIGMNEKLFF. CDR3 nucleotide sequence: TGTGCCAGCAGTGACATAGGGATGAATGAAAAACTGTTTTTT.

To note about this clone: The identical CDR3 is also encoded by other nucleotide sequences in the sample. The chain joins TRBV9 to TRBJ2-7; TRBD1 matches 7 bases. Germline CDR1 is SGDLS and CDR2 is YYNGEE. The ends lost 0 bases at V and 4 bases at J; junction bases unmatched: 1. The CDR3 is 13 amino acids. The CDR3 protein is CASSVDRGYEQYF. For the CDR3, the DNA is TGTGCCAGCAGCGTAGACAGGGGATACGAGCAGTACTTC.

The chain carries TRBV19 and TRBJ2-5; D gene unclear. The CDR3 is made up of 11 amino acids. Trimming cost V 4 bases and J 5 bases, with 5 bases left between them. CDR1 and CDR2 (germline): LNHDA, SQIVND (reference sequence). CDR3 protein: CASSNAETQYF. CDR3 coding DNA: TGTGCCAGTAGTAATGCGGAGACCCAGTACTTC.

This sequence joins TRBV7-2 and TRBJ2-5; weak D call: TRBD2 (5 bases). The CDR3 spans 15 residues. Germline assignment: CDR1 SGHTA and CDR2 FQGNSA. The germline V and J ends were trimmed by 0 bases and 1 base, with 9 bases remaining between them. The CDR3 protein is CASSLALGFQETQYF. As DNA, the CDR3 is TGTGCCAGCAGCTTAGCACTAGGTTTCCAAGAGACCCAGTACTTC.

This chain links TRBV6-5 with TRBJ2-7; D is tentatively TRBD1 or TRBD2 (5 bases each). Germline loops: CDR1 MNHEY, CDR2 SVGAGI. Trimming cost V 6 bases and J 2 bases, with 14 bases left between them. The CDR3 has 14 amino acids. The CDR3 region is CASSPGDATYEQYF. The DNA of the CDR3 is TGTGCCAGCAGCCCTGGGGACGCCACCTACGAGCAGTACTTC.

The chain has TRBV6-5 and TRBJ2-1; D is uncertain. The germline V gene has CDR1 MNHEY and CDR2 SVGAGI. The V end lost 6 bases, the J end lost 0 bases, and 9 bases lay between the germline ends. The CDR3 sequence is 14 residues long. CDR3 residues: CASRQSPSYNEQFF. The CDR3 region has the DNA TGTGCCAGCAGGCAATCCCCCTCCTACAATGAGCAGTTCTTC.

This clone was detected only a few times. Relative to the germline gene, one junction end is altered; a read error may explain this. The rearrangement links TRBV29-1 to TRBJ1-1; TRBD1 matches at 8 bases. Germline V gene data show CDR1 as SQVTM and CDR2 as ANQGSEA. This CDR3 has 12 amino acids. CDR3: CSVTGTGAGRGF. CDR3 sequence (DNA): TGCAGCGTTACCGGGACAGGCGCAGGTAGGGGGTTT.

This chain connects TRBV25-1 to TRBJ2-5, with unresolved D. The CDR3 contains 12 residues. Germline values: CDR1 MGHDK, CDR2 SYGVNS. V gave up 4 bases and J gave up 5 bases, with 8 bases separating them. For the CDR3, the DNA is TGTGCCAGCAGTGGCATGGGGGAGACCCAGTACTTC. As protein: CASSGMGETQYF.

The chain combines TRBV9 with TRBJ2-7; D gene uncertain. Germline loops: CDR1 SGDLS, CDR2 YYNGEE. CDR3 length equals 14 residues. The V gene lost 3 bases and the J gene lost 5 bases, with 15 bases spanning the gap. CDR3 sequence: CASSAGGALHEQYF. DNA of the CDR3: TGTGCCAGCAGCGCGGGCGGAGCACTCCACGAGCAGTACTTC.

J is TRBJ2-3 and V is TRBV27; D is ambiguous. The V and J ends lost 1 base and 4 bases respectively, with 12 bases between them. This CDR3 comprises 15 residues. CDR1 is MNHEY, CDR2 SMNVEV, per germline (reference sequence). The DNA for the CDR3 is TGTGCCAGCAGTTTATTCGGAGTCGGGTCAGATACGCAGTATTTT. It yields the protein CASSLFGVGSDTQYF.

This sequence joins TRBV14 and TRBJ2-1, with D perhaps matching TRBD1 (5 bases). The CDR3 sequence is 14 residues long. Germline CDR1 and CDR2: SGHDN and FVKESK. Deletions cut 4 bases from V and 9 bases from J, with 16 bases between. CDR3 DNA sequence: TGTGCCAGCAGCCTCGTTGGGGCCAGTCCTGAGCAGTTCTTC. This sequence encodes CASSLVGASPEQFF.

The chain links TRBV29-1 to TRBJ1-2, with D perhaps TRBD1 (6 bases). V lost 6 bases, J lost 8 bases, and 19 bases lay in between. CDR3 length: 13 amino acids. The germline gives CDR1 SQVTM, CDR2 ANQGSEA. The CDR3: CSVHVGGLKGYTF. The CDR3 DNA reads as TGCAGCGTCCACGTCGGGGGGCTGAAGGGCTACACCTTC.